This T cell receptor (beta chain) appears in the sequencing data of a study of shared clonotypes between healthy human individuals. CD8 cells classed as naive were CD45RO-negative and positively selected for CCR7, excluding terminally differentiated effector memory CD45RA+ cells. The count of this clone is one. Its antigen is not known. In the authors' methods: Junction-only immunoSEQ sequences carried no quality scores, so filtering differed. Libraries were prepared by immunoSEQ multiplex PCR; TCRdb keeps only in-frame clonotypes and omits some of them. The D gene and trimming were derived from the DNA, and the V and J assignments and clone size from that table. The profile shows about 1.9 million clones, around 93% of them singletons. Study conclusions and caveats: Donor clonotype sharing was expected to depend on sequencing depth.

The CDR3 has 12 residues. Germline V gene sequence: CDR1 SGHNT, CDR2 YYREEE (reference sequence). Trimming took 8 bases from V and 3 from J; bases not matched to a gene: 4. Material: naive CD8+ T cells from PBMCs. The chain couples TRBV5-4 to TRBJ2-5; 7 bases fit TRBD1. The receptor's source is a man younger than 30 in good health. Some clones in this sample may be carry-over from other donors' samples. As DNA, the CDR3 is TGTGCCAGTAATCAGGGGGAAGAGACCCAGTACTTC. As protein: CASNQGEETQYF.